Following are 21 T cell receptor beta chains from one sample sequenced in a study of blood T cells in healthy people across ages. Combining a sample-barcoded 5' primer with a J-beta primer mix, a second PCR ran for roughly 6 to 12 cycles. TCRdb reprocessed the 5' RACE reads via MiXCR and lists one record per CDR3 protein. The table lists approximately 1,000,000 distinct CDR3 sequences, roughly two fifths of them singletons. The sample taken for sequencing was blood. Every receptor here comes from a man aged 18 to 29 in good health.

This clonotype was recorded a few times. The chain uses TRBV6-6 and TRBJ1-5; maybe TRBD1 (6 bases). CDR1 MNHNY and CDR2 SVGAGI come from the germline V gene (reference sequence). V lost 5 bases, J lost 6 bases, and 8 bases lay in between. This CDR3 is built from 12 residues. CDR3 sequence (DNA): TGTGCCAGCAGTGGGGGGGCTCAGCCCCAGCATTTT. Protein product: CASSGGAQPQHF.

The chain links TRBV7-3 to TRBJ2-1, with 7 nucleotides matching TRBD1. Germline lookup yields CDR1 SGHTA and CDR2 FQGTGA. The CDR3 loop spans 14 amino acids. V was clipped by 2 bases and J by 15 bases; unmatched bases: 13. CDR3 DNA: TGTGCCAGCAGCTTATCACTCGAGGGGGCCAGGCGGTTCTTC. Protein sequence: CASSLSLEGARRFF.

This chain uses TRBV3-1 with TRBJ2-5; no firm D call. Germline V gene lookup returns CDR1 LGHDT and CDR2 YNNKEL (reference sequence). There are 13 residues in the CDR3. V was cut by 1 base and J by 11 bases, with 14 bases left in between. The CDR3 nucleotides read TGTGCCAGCAGCCAAGCGGCGGCGGTGGAGCAGTACTTC. Translating it yields CASSQAAAVEQYF.

This clonotype was picked up many times. This sequence joins TRBV20-1 and TRBJ2-5, with 7 bases matching TRBD2. Germline trimming cut 0 bases from V and 0 bases from J; bases unmatched to any gene: 10. The CDR3 is made up of 17 amino acids. Germline V CDR1 and CDR2: DFQATT, SNEGSKA (reference sequence). The CDR3 protein is CSARDLIAGENQETQYF. The DNA for the CDR3 is TGCAGTGCTAGAGATCTTATTGCGGGGGAAAACCAAGAGACCCAGTACTTC.

The CDR3 DNA follows: TGTGCCAGCAGCTTAGAACGGTTCAATTCACCCCTCCACTTT. Protein product: CASSLERFNSPLHF. The chain carries TRBV11-2 and TRBJ1-6; no definite D call. Trimming pared 0 bases from V and 7 bases from J, leaving 7 bases between. This CDR3 has 14 amino acids. The germline V gene encodes CDR1 SGHAT and CDR2 FQNNGV.

This clonotype showed up just a few times. V is TRBV10-3 and J is TRBJ1-2; D gene uncertain. Germline CDR1 and CDR2: ENHRY and SYGVKD. The CDR3 has 13 residues. V was trimmed by 0 bases and J by 8 bases, leaving 10 bases between them. The CDR3 here is CAISESNRGGYTF. The CDR3 nucleotides read TGTGCCATCAGTGAGTCTAACAGAGGAGGCTACACCTTC.

The chain uses TRBV10-3 and TRBJ1-1; D possibly corresponds to TRBD1 (5 bases). The germline CDR1 and CDR2 sequences are ENHRY and SYGVKD. CDR3 size: 15 residues. V was shortened by 3 bases and J by 7 bases, with 18 bases between the two germline ends. The DNA of the CDR3 is TGTGCCATCAGTGACCAGAACAGGAACCCCCTTGAAGCTTTCTTT. Translating gives CAISDQNRNPLEAFF.

This clonotype occurred many times. This chain joins TRBV6-5 and TRBJ2-3; the D is unclear. This CDR3 has 12 residues. The ends were cut back, 6 bases at V and 3 bases at J, with 7 bases in the middle. Germline CDR1 is MNHEY and CDR2 is SVGAGI. CDR3 protein: CASRTDTDTQYF. The CDR3 bases are TGTGCCAGCAGGACGGATACAGATACGCAGTATTTT.

This clonotype was recorded many times. The chain carries TRBV28 and TRBJ1-2; D is ambiguous. Germline CDR1 is MDHEN and CDR2 is SYDVKM. The length of the CDR3 is 17 residues. The V and J ends lost 5 bases and 1 base respectively, with 20 bases between them. CDR3: CASSRHDYGILNYGYTF. In nucleotides, the CDR3 is TGTGCCAGCAGTCGCCACGATTACGGCATTCTTAACTATGGCTACACCTTC.

The rearrangement joins TRBV20-1 to TRBJ1-6, with D unclear. V lost 6 bases to trimming and J lost 1 base, with 13 bases between them. Germline assignment: CDR1 DFQATT and CDR2 SNEGSKA (reference sequence). This CDR3 contains 15 residues. The CDR3 nucleotides are TGCAGTGCCCCGGAGGAGGGATCCTATAATTCACCCCTCCACTTT. Amino acids: CSAPEEGSYNSPLHF.

V is TRBV27 and J is TRBJ2-4; 8 bases align to TRBD2. The CDR3 is made up of 15 amino acids. Trimming at V came to 11 bases and at J to 3 bases, leaving 12 bases not matched to a gene. Looked up from germline, CDR1 is MNHEY and CDR2 is SMNVEV (reference sequence). The CDR3 nucleotides read TGTGCCGCTCGACGGGGGGGGAAGGACAAAAACATTCAGTACTTC. Translation gives CAARRGGKDKNIQYF.

This clonotype was seen a handful of times. This chain joins TRBV11-2 and TRBJ1-4; D may be TRBD1 (5 bases). V was shortened by 3 bases and J by 8 bases, with 16 bases between the two germline ends. The V gene's germline CDR1 is SGHAT and CDR2 FQNNGV. This CDR3 region has 15 residues. In DNA form, the CDR3 reads TGTGCCAGCAGCTTCAGGGATTACCCTGGGGAAAAACTGTTTTTT. As protein: CASSFRDYPGEKLFF.

Note on this clonotype: Since a much larger clone is just one base distant, this may be a read error. The V call is TRBV9, the J call TRBJ2-1, with 9 bases matching TRBD2. V gave up 0 bases and J gave up 9 bases; unmatched junction bases: 7. The germline V gene encodes CDR1 SGDLS and CDR2 YYNGEE. This CDR3 is 15 amino acids long. The CDR3 loop reads CASSVAAGGQGEQFF. The DNA for the CDR3 is TGTGCCAGCAGCGTAGCGGCGGGGGGGCAGGGTGAGCAGTTCTTC.

In its sample, this clonotype was seen once. The genes are TRBV5-1 and TRBJ2-4; D not resolved. The CDR3 length is 13 residues. V was clipped by 0 bases and J by 3 bases, with 4 bases between them. CDR1 SGHRS and CDR2 YFSETQ come from the germline V gene. CDR3: CASSLADKNIQYF. DNA for the CDR3: TGCGCCAGCAGCTTGGCAGACAAAAACATTCAGTACTTC. The entire variable domain, with the rest obtained from reference TRBV5-1 and TRBJ2-4, is as follows: KAGVTQTPRYLIKTRGQQVTLSCSPISGHRSVSWYQQTPGQGLQFLFEYFSETQRNKGNFPGRFSGRQFSNSRSEMNVSTLELGDSALYLCASSLADKNIQYFGAGTRLSVL.

The V and J genes are TRBV7-2 and TRBJ1-5; 8 bases match TRBD1. Germline values: CDR1 SGHTA, CDR2 FQGNSA. There are 16 residues in the CDR3. The V gene end was trimmed by 1 base and the J gene end by 7 bases; junction bases not matched to a gene: 9. CDR3 sequence (DNA): TGTGCCAGCAGCTTAGGCAGGGGACAGGAAGGACAGCCCCAGCATTTT. Translating it yields CASSLGRGQEGQPQHF.

The chain is built from TRBV6-2 or TRBV6-3 and TRBJ2-1; TRBD1 agrees at 7 bases. The CDR3 totals 12 residues. The trim removed 4 bases at V and 10 bases at J, leaving 4 bases unmatched. From germline, CDR1 is MNHEY and CDR2 SVGEGT. In nucleotides, the CDR3 is TGTGCCAGCAGTTTCTCGGACAGGGAGCAGTTCTTC. Translating gives CASSFSDREQFF.

The V and J genes are TRBV6-1 and TRBJ1-2; perhaps TRBD1 as D (5 bases). Germline values: CDR1 MNHNS, CDR2 SASEGT. This CDR3 has 15 amino acids. The germline V and J ends were trimmed by 2 bases and 3 bases, with 13 bases remaining between them. The CDR3 DNA reads TGTGCCAGCAGTGAACAGGTTGACAGTTACTATGGCTACACCTTC. It encodes CASSEQVDSYYGYTF.

The rearrangement joins TRBV15 to TRBJ2-1; D assignment may be TRBD1 or TRBD2 (5 bases each). Germline CDR1 LNHNV, CDR2 YYDKDF (reference sequence). The ends were cut back, 6 bases at V and 8 bases at J, with 17 bases in the middle. CDR3 length equals 14 residues. CDR3 nucleotides: TGTGCCACCAGAGCTCCCTGGGGGAACGATGAGCAGTTCTTC. This sequence encodes CATRAPWGNDEQFF.

The rearrangement links TRBV6-5 to TRBJ2-7; 7 positions match TRBD1. From germline, CDR1 is MNHEY and CDR2 SVGAGI. Trimming took 4 bases from V and 1 from J; bases not matched to a gene: 4. The CDR3 consists of 14 residues. The CDR3 region is CASSLGQWSYEQYF. The CDR3 DNA reads as TGTGCCAGCAGTTTGGGACAGTGGTCCTACGAGCAGTACTTC.

Points on this clonotype: A junction end diverges from the germline sequence, so it may reflect a read error. For the CDR3, the DNA is TGTGCCAACAGCCAAGATTTGGGGACGGGCCTCTACGAGCAGTACTTC. It translates to CANSQDLGTGLYEQYF. The chain is built from TRBV3-1 and TRBJ2-5; D might be TRBD1 or TRBD2, each matching 5 bases. TRBJ2-7 matches the DNA end more closely, so the J call is doubtful. Germline CDR1 is LGHDT and CDR2 is YNNKEL (reference sequence). CDR3 length: 16 amino acids.

The J gene is TRBJ2-7, the V gene TRBV7-9; unclear D gene. The better agreement between TRBJ2-5 and the DNA end casts doubt on the J call. This CDR3 has 12 residues. In germline, CDR1 is SEHNR, CDR2 FQNEAQ (reference sequence). For the CDR3, the DNA is TGTGCCAGCGCTACGACGAGAGAGACCCAGTACTTC. It specifies CASATTRETQYF.